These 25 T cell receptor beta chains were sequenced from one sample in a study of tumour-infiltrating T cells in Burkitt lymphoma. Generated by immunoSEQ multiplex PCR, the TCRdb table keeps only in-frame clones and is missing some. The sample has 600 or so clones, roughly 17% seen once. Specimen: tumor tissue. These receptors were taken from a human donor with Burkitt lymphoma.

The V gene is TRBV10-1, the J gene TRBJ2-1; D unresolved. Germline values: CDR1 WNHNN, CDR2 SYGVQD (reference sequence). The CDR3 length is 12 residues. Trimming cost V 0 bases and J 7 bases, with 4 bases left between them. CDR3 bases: TGCGCCAGCAGTGAGTCGGGGAATGAGCAGTTCTTC. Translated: CASSESGNEQFF.

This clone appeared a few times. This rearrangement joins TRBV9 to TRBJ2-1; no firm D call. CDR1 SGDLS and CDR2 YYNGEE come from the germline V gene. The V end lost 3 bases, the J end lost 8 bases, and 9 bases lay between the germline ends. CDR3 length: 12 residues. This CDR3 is CASSASSHEQFF. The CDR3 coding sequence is TGTGCCAGCAGCGCCTCGTCCCATGAGCAGTTCTTC.

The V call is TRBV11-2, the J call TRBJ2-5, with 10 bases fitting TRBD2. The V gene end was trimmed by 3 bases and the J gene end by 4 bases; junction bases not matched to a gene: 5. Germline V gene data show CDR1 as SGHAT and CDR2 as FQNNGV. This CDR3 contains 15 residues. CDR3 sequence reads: CASSFTSGMRETQYF. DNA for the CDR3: TGTGCCAGCAGCTTCACTAGCGGGATGAGAGAGACCCAGTACTTC.

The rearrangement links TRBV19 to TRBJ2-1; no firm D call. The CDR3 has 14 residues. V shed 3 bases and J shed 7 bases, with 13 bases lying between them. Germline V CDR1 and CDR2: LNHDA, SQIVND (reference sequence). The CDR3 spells CASSILPARNEQFF. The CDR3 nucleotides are TGTGCCAGTAGTATTCTGCCGGCTAGGAATGAGCAGTTCTTC.

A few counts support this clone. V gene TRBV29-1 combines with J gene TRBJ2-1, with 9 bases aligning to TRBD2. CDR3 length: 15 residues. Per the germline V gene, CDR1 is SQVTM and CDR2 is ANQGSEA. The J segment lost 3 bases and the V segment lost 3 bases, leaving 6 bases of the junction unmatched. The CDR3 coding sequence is TGCAGCGTTGATGCCGAGACTAGCGGCTACAATGAGCAGTTCTTC. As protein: CSVDAETSGYNEQFF.

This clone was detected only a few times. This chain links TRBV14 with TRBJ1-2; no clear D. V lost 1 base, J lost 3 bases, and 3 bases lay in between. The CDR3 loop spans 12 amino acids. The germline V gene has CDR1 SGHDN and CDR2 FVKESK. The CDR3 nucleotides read TGTGCCAGCAGCCAAGGTTACTATGGCTACACCTTC. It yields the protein CASSQGYYGYTF.

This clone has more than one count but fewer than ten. Written as DNA, the CDR3 is TGTGCCAGCAGCGTCCCAAGGCGGGAGTTGACAGATACGCAGTATTTT. Protein product: CASSVPRRELTDTQYF. The gene calls are TRBV9 and TRBJ2-3, with 7 bases fitting TRBD2. CDR3 size: 16 residues. After removal of 2 bases from V and 3 bases from J, the junction contained 9 bases not matched to a gene. The germline V gene encodes CDR1 SGDLS and CDR2 YYNGEE.

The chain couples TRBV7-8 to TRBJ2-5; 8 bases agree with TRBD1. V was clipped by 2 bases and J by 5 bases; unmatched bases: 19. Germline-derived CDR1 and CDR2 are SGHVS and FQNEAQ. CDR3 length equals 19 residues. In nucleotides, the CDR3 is TGTGCCAGCAGCTTATCCCGCGAACGGTTGGTGACAGGGGAGGAGACCCAGTACTTC. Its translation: CASSLSRERLVTGEETQYF.

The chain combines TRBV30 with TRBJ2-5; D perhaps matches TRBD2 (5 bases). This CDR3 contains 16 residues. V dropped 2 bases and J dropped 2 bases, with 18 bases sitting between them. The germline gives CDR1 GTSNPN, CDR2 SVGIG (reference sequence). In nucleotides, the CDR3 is TGTGCCTGGAGTCCTGTCTCTGGGCCGGGACAAGAGACCCAGTACTTC. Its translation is CAWSPVSGPGQETQYF.

Here the CDR3 reads CASSSPSYEQYF. In DNA form, the CDR3 reads TGTGCCAGCAGTTCCCCCTCCTACGAGCAGTACTTC. The rearrangement uses TRBV28 and TRBJ2-7, with unresolved D. Germline values: CDR1 MDHEN, CDR2 SYDVKM. V lost 4 bases to trimming and J lost 0 bases, with 4 bases between them. The CDR3 is 12 residues long.

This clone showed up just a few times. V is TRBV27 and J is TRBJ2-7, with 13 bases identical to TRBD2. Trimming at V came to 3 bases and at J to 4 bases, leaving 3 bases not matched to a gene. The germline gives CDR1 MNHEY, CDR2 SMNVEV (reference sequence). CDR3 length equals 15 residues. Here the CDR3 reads CASSLRLAGGYEQYF. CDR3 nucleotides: TGTGCCAGCAGTTTGCGACTAGCGGGAGGTTACGAGCAGTACTTC.

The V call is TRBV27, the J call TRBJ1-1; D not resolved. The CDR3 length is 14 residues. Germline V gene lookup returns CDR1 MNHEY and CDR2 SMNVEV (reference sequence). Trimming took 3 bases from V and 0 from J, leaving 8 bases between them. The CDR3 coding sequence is TGTGCCAGCAGTTTTGGTGAGATGAACACTGAAGCTTTCTTT. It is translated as CASSFGEMNTEAFF.

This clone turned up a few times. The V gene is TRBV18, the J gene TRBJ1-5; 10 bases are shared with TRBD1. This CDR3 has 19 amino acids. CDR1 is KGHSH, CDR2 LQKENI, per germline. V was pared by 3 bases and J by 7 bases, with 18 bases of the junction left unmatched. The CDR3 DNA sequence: TGTGCCAGCTCACCCGTAACCAACGCCGGGACAGGGGTCGGCCAGCCCCAGCATTTT. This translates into CASSPVTNAGTGVGQPQHF.

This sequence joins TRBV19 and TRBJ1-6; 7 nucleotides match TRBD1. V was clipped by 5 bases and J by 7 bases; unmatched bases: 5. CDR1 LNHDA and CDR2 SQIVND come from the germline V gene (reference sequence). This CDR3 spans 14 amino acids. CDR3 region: CASSYGQENSPLHF. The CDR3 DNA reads TGTGCCAGTAGTTACGGACAGGAGAATTCACCCCTCCACTTT.

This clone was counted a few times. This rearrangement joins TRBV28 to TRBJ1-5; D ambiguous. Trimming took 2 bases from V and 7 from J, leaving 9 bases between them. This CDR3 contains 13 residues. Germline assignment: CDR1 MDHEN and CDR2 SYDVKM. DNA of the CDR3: TGTGCCAGCAGTTTAAGGGAGAAACAGCCCCAGCATTTT. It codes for CASSLREKQPQHF.

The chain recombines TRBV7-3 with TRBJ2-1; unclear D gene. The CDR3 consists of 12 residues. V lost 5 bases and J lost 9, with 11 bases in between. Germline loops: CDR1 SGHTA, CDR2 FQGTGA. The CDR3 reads CASSPPDGEQFF. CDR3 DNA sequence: TGTGCCAGCAGCCCCCCGGACGGTGAGCAGTTCTTC.

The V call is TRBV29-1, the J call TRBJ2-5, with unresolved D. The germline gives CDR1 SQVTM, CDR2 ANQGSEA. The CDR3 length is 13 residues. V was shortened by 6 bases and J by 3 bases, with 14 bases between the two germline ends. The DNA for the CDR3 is TGCAGCGTGGAGATAGAAGCTGAAGAGACCCAGTACTTC. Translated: CSVEIEAEETQYF.

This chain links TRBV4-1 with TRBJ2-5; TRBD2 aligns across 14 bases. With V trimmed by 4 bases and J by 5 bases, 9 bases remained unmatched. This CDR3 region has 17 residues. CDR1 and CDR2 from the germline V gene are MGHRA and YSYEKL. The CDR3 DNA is TGCGCCAGCAGCCCTCCTCGACTAGCGGGAGGGGGGGAGACCCAGTACTTC. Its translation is CASSPPRLAGGGETQYF.

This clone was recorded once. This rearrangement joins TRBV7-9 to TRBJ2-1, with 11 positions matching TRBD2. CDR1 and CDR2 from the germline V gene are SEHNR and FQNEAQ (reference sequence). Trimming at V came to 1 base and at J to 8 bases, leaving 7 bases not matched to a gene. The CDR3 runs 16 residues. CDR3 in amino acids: CASSLGRLAGSHEQFF. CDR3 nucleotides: TGTGCCAGCAGCTTAGGGCGACTAGCGGGATCCCATGAGCAGTTCTTC.

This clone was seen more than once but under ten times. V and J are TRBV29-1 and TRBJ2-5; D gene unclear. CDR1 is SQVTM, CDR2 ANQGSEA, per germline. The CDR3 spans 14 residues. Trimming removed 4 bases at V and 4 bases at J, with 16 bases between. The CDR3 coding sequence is TGCAGCGTTGTGGCCCTTCGTGGTACAGAGACCCAGTACTTC. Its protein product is CSVVALRGTETQYF. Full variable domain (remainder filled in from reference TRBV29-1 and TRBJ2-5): SAVISQKPSRDICQRGTSLTIQCQVDSQVTMMFWYRQQPGQSLTLIATANQGSEATYESGFVIDKFPISRPNLTFSTLTVSNMSPEDSSIYLCSVVALRGTETQYFGPGTRLLVL.

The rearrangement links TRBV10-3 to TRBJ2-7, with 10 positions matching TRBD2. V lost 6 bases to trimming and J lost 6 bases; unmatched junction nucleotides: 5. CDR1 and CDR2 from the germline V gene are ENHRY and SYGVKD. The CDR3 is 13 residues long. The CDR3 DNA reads TGTGCCATCAGCGTAGCGGGAGGAATCGAGCAGTACGTC. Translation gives CAISVAGGIEQYV.

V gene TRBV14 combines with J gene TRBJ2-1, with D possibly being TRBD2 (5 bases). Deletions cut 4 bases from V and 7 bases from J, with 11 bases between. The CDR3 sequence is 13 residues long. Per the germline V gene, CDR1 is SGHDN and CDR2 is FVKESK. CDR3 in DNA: TGTGCCAGCAGCCTGAGGGAAGGGAATGAGCAGTTCTTC. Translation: CASSLREGNEQFF.

CDR3 sequence reads: CSVATGTGAYNEQFF. In nucleotides, the CDR3 is TGCAGCGTGGCGACCGGGACAGGGGCCTACAATGAGCAGTTCTTC. The chain carries TRBV29-1 and TRBJ2-1; TRBD1 matches 10 bases. CDR1 and CDR2 (germline): SQVTM, ANQGSEA. The CDR3 is 15 amino acids. J lost 2 bases, V lost 6 bases, and 7 bases had no gene match.

CDR3 bases: TGTGCCAGCAGCCAAGATCCGCGGGGACTAGCGCACAACAATGAGCAGTTCTTC. Translation gives CASSQDPRGLAHNNEQFF. V and J are TRBV14 and TRBJ2-1; 10 positions agree with TRBD2. The CDR3 has 18 residues. Germline V gives CDR1 SGHDN, CDR2 FVKESK. J gave up 5 bases and V 0 bases, and 10 bases lay outside the gene matches. Variable domain in full (rest from reference TRBV14 and TRBJ2-1): EAGVTQFPSHSVIEKGQTVTLRCDPISGHDNLYWYRRVMGKEIKFLLHFVKESKQDESGMPNNRFLAERTGGTYSTLKVQPAELEDSGVYFCASSQDPRGLAHNNEQFFGPGTRLTVL.

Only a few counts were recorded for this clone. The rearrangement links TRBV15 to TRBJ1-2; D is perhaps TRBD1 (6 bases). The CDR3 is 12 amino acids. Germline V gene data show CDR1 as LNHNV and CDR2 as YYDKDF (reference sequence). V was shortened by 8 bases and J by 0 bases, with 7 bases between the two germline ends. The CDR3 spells CATSGANYGYTF. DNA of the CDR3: TGTGCCACCTCAGGGGCTAACTATGGCTACACCTTC.